The clone carrying this T cell receptor beta chain was seen only a few times. These data come from a study of spatial heterogeneity in lung cancer. Germline V gene lookup returns CDR1 LGHDT and CDR2 YNNKEL (reference sequence). Trimming took 2 bases from V and 3 from J; bases not matched to a gene: 5. The CDR3 runs 16 residues. Described time point: sample taken at primary tumor resection. Unsorted whole RNA from tumor, nontumor lung or frozen PBMC underwent sequencing. TCRdb processed the 5' RACE reads anew with MiXCR; each CDR3 protein has one entry. The sample consists of 49,000 or so distinct CDR3 sequences, 10% to 15% of them appearing once.

This chain uses TRBV3-1 with TRBJ2-2; 8 bases agree with TRBD2. Sequencing was performed on PBMCs, taken at surgery. The receptor's source is a female donor with early-stage non-small cell lung cancer. CDR3 in amino acids: CASSQLLAAHTGELFF. The CDR3 nucleotides are TGTGCCAGCAGCCAACTACTAGCGGCGCACACCGGGGAGCTGTTTTTT. The full variable domain, completed using reference TRBV3-1 and TRBJ2-2, is DTAVSQTPKYLVTQMGNDKSIKCEQNLGHDTMYWYKQDSKKFLKIMFSYNNKELIINETVPNRFSPKSPDKAHLNLHINSLELGDSAVYFCASSQLLAAHTGELFFGEGSRLTVL.